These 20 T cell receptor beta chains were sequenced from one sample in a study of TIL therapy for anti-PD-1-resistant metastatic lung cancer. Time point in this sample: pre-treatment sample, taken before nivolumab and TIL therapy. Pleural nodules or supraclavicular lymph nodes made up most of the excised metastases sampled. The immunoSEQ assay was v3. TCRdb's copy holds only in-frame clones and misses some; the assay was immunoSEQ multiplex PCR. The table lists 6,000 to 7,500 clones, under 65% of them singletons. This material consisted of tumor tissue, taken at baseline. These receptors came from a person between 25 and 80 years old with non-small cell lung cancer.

The CDR3 reads CASSPQRGENTGELFF. Written as DNA, the CDR3 is TGTGCCAGCAGCCCCCAGAGAGGGGAGAACACCGGGGAGCTGTTTTTT. The chain carries TRBV7-6 and TRBJ2-2; D tentatively fits TRBD1 or TRBD2 (5 bases each). CDR1 and CDR2 from the germline V gene are SGHVS and FNYEAQ. V was clipped by 5 bases and J by 1 base, with 14 bases between them. The CDR3 loop spans 16 amino acids.

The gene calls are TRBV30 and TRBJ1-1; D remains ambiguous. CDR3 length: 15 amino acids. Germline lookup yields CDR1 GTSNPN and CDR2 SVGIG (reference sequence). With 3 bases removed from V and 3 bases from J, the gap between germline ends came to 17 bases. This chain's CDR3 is CAWRPHPPRDTEAFF. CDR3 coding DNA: TGTGCCTGGAGGCCCCATCCCCCACGGGACACTGAAGCTTTCTTT.

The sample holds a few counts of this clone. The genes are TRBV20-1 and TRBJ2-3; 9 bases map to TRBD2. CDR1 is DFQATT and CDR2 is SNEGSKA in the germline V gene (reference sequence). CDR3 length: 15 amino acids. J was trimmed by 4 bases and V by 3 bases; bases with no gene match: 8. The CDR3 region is CSASRRGGGPDTQYF. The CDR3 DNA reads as TGCAGTGCTAGTAGGCGGGGGGGTGGGCCAGATACGCAGTATTTT.

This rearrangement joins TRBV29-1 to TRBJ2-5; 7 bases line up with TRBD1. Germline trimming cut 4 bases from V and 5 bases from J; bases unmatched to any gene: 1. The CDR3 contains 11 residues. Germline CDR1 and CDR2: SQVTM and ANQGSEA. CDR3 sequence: CSVGRGETQYF. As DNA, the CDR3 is TGCAGCGTTGGCAGGGGGGAGACCCAGTACTTC.

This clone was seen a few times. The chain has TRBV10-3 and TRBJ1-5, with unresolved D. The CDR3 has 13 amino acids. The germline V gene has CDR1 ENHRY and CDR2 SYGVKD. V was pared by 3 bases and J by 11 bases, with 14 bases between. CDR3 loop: CAISDRSSEAQHF. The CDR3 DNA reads TGTGCCATCAGTGACCGATCGTCTGAAGCCCAGCATTTT.

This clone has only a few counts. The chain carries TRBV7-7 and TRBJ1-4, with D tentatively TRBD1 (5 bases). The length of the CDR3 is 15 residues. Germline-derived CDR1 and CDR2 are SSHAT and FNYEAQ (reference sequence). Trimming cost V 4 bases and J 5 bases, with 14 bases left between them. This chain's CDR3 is CASSSGIGANEKLFF. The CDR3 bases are TGTGCCAGCAGCTCAGGGATCGGGGCAAATGAAAAACTGTTTTTT.

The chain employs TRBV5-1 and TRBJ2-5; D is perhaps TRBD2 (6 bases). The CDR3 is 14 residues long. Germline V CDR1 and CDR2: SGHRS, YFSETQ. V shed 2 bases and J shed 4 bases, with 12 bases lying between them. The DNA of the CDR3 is TGCGCCAGCAGCTTAAAGGAGGGAAGAGAGACCCAGTACTTC. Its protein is CASSLKEGRETQYF.

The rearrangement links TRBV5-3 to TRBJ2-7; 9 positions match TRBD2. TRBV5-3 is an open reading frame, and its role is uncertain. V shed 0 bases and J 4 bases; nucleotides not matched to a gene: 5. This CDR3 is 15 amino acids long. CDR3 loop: CARSLEGLARYEQYF. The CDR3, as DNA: TGTGCCAGAAGCTTGGAGGGACTAGCTAGATACGAGCAGTACTTC.

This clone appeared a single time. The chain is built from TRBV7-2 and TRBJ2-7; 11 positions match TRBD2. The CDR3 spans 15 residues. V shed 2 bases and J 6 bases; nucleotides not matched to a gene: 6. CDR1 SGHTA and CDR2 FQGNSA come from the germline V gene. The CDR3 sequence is CASSLTSGGSREQYF. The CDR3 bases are TGTGCCAGCAGCTTAACTAGCGGGGGTTCGCGCGAGCAGTACTTC.

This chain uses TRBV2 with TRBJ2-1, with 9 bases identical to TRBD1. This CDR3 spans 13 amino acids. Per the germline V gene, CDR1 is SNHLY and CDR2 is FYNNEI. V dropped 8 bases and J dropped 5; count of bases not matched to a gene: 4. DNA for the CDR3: TGTGCCAGCCGGGACAGGGCCCACAATGAGCAGTTCTTC. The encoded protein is CASRDRAHNEQFF. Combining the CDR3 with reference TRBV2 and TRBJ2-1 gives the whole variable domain EPEVTQTPSHQVTQMGQEVILRCVPISNHLYFYWYRQILGQKVEFLVSFYNNEISEKSEIFDDQFSVERPDGSNFTLKIRSTKLEDSAMYFCASRDRAHNEQFFGPGTRLTVL.

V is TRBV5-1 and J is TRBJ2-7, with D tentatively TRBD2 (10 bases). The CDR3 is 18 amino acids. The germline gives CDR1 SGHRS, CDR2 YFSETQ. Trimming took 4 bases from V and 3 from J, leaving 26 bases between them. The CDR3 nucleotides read TGCGCCAGCAGCGAGGGGACAGGGCTAGCGGGAGTGGACTACGAGCAGTACTTC. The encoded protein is CASSEGTGLAGVDYEQYF.

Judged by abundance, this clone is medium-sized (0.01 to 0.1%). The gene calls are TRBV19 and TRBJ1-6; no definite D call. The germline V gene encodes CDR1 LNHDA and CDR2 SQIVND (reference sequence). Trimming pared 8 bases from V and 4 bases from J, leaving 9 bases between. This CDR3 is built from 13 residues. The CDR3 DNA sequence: TGTGCCAGTGCCCTGGGGTATAATTCACCCCTCCACTTT. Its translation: CASALGYNSPLHF.

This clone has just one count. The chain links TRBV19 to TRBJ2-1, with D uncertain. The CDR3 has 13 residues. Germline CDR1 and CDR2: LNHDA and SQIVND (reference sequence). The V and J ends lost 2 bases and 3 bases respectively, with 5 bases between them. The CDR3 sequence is CASSIRLYNEQFF. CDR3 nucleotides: TGTGCCAGTAGTATACGACTCTACAATGAGCAGTTCTTC.

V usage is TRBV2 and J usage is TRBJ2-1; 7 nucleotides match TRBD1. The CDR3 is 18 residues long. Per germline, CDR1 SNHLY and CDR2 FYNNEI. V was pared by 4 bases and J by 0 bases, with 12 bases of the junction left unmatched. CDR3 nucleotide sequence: TGTGCCAGCAGTGCCCGGGACAGAAAGAGGAACTCCTACAATGAGCAGTTCTTC. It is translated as CASSARDRKRNSYNEQFF.

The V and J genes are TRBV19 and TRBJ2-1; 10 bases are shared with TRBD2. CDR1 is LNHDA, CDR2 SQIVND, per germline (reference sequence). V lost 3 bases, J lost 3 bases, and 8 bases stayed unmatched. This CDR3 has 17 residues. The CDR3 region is CASSIGPSGGFYNEQFF. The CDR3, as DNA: TGTGCCAGTAGTATCGGCCCTAGCGGGGGATTCTACAATGAGCAGTTCTTC.

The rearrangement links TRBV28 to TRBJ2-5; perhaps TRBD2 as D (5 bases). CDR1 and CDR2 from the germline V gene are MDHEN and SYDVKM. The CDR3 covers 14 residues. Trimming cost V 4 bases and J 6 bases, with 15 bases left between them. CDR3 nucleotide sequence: TGTGCCAGCAGTTCCCCGGGATGGAGAAAGACCCAGTACTTC. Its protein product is CASSSPGWRKTQYF.

CDR3 amino acids: CASSMRDSRRAGQPQHF. The CDR3 coding sequence is TGTGCCAGTAGTATGAGGGATAGTAGGAGGGCAGGACAGCCCCAGCATTTT. The chain carries TRBV19 and TRBJ1-5; D is unresolved. The germline V gene encodes CDR1 LNHDA and CDR2 SQIVND (reference sequence). The V and J ends lost 3 bases and 7 bases respectively, with 22 bases between them. The CDR3 has 17 residues.

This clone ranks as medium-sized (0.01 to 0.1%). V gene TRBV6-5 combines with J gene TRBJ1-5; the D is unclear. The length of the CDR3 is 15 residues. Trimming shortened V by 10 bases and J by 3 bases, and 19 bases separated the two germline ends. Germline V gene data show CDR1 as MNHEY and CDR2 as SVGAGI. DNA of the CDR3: TGTGCCACCTTCGGGAGGGAGGAGGTCAATCAGCCCCAGCATTTT. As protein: CATFGREEVNQPQHF.

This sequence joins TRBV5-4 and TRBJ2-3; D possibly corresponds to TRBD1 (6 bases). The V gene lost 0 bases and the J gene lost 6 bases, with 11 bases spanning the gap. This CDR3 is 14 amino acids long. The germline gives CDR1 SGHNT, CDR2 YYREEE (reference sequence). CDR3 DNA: TGTGCCAGCAGCTTGGAGTTGGGGGCGGATACGCAGTATTTT. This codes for CASSLELGADTQYF.

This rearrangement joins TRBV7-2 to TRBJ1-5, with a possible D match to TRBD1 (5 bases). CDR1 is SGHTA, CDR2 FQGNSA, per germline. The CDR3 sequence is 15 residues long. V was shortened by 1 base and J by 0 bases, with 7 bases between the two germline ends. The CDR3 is CASSLGGVSNQPQHF. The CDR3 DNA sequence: TGTGCCAGCAGCTTAGGGGGGGTTAGCAATCAGCCCCAGCATTTT.